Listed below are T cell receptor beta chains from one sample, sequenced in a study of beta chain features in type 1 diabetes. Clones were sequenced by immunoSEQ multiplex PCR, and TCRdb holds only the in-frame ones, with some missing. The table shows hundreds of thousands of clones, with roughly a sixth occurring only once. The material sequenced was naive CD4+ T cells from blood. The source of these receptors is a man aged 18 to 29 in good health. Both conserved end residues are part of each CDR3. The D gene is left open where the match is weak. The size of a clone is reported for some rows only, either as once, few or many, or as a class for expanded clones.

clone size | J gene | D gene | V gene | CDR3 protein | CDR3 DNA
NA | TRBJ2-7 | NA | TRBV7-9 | CASSLGPHEQYF | TGTGCCAGCAGCTTAGGGCCCCACGAGCAGTACTTC
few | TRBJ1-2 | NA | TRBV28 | CASSTLWGVYTF | TGTGCCAGCAGTACCCTGTGGGGGGTCTACACCTTC
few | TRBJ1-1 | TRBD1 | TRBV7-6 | CASRRDRAISVNTEAFF | TGTGCCAGCAGACGGGACAGGGCTATATCTGTGAACACTGAAGCTTTCTTT
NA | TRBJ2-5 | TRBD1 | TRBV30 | CAWKGGGETQYF | TGTGCCTGGAAAGGGGGCGGTGAGACCCAGTACTTC
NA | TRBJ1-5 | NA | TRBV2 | CASNRAGQPQHF | TGTGCCAGCAACAGGGCTGGTCAGCCCCAGCATTTT
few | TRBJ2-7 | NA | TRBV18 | CASSPPGVYEQYF | TGTGCCAGCTCACCGCCAGGAGTCTACGAGCAGTACTTC
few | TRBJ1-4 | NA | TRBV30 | CAWKGGGEKLFF | TGTGCCTGGAAAGGGGGGGGAGAAAAACTGTTTTTT
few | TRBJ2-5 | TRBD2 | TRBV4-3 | CASSQDSQRGETQYF | TGCGCCAGCAGCCAAGATTCCCAGCGGGGAGAGACCCAGTACTTC
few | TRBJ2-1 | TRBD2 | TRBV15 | CATSREVAGGPVEQFF | TGTGCCACCAGCAGAGAGGTAGCGGGAGGGCCGGTTGAGCAGTTCTTC
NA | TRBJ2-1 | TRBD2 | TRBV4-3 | CASSHPIAGTSGEYNEQFF | TGCGCCAGCAGCCACCCTATAGCCGGGACTAGCGGGGAGTACAATGAGCAGTTCTTC
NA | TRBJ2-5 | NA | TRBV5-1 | CASSPLPGWEETQYF | TGCGCCAGCAGCCCACTCCCCGGCTGGGAAGAGACCCAGTACTTC
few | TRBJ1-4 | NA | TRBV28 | CATLTGFAGKLFF | TGTGCCACCCTAACAGGGTTCGCTGGAAAACTGTTTTTT
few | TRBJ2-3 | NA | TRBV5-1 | CASSFGSSTDTQYF | TGCGCCAGCAGCTTCGGCTCAAGCACAGATACGCAGTATTTT
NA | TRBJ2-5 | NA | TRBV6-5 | CASSLTRYEQYF | TGTGCCAGCAGTTTGACTAGATATGAGCAGTACTTC
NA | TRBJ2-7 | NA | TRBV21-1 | CASSSSRTSGSREQYF | TGTGCCAGCAGCTCCTCTAGGACTAGCGGGAGTCGGGAGCAGTACTTC
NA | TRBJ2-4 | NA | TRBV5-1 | CASSPAPGQTPVQYF | TGCGCCAGCAGCCCCGCCCCGGGGCAGACACCCGTACAGTACTTC
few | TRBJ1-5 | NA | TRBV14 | CASSQSPGGQPQHF | TGTGCCAGCAGCCAATCCCCCGGGGGGCAGCCCCAGCATTTT
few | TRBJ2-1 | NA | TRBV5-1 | CASSLVGTSYNEQFF | TGCGCCAGCAGCTTGGTTGGGACTTCATACAATGAGCAGTTCTTC
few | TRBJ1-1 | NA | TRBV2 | CASTPRGRNTEAFF | TGTGCCAGCACCCCCAGGGGCCGGAACACTGAAGCTTTCTTT
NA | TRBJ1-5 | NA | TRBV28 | CASSAPRGLNQPQHF | TGTGCCAGCAGTGCCCCCAGGGGCCTCAATCAGCCCCAGCATTTT
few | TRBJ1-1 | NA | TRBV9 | CASSGHGAMNTEAFF | TGTGCCAGCAGCGGTCACGGGGCTATGAACACTGAAGCTTTCTTT
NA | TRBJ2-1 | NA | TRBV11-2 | CASSSIVSTGLYNEQFF | TGTGCCAGCAGCTCTATCGTCAGCACTGGCCTATACAATGAGCAGTTCTTC
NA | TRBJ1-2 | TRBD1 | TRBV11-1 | CASSRDRGRVNYGYTF | TGTGCCAGCAGCCGGGACAGGGGGCGCGTTAACTATGGCTACACCTTC
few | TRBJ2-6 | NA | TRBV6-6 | CASSPPQGIGANVLTF | TGTGCCAGCAGTCCGCCACAGGGAATTGGGGCCAACGTCCTGACTTTC
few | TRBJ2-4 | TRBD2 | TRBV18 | CASSRGSGANIQYF | TGTGCCAGCTCAAGAGGTAGCGGGGCGAACATTCAGTACTTC
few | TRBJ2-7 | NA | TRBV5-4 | CAARGGGNYEQYF | TGTGCCGCCCGGGGAGGGGGTAACTACGAGCAGTACTTC
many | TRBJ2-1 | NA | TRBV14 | CASSQGRWPLQFF | TGTGCCAGCAGCCAAGGACGTTGGCCATTGCAGTTCTTC
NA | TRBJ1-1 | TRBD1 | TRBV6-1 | CASRGQGIVNTEAFF | TGTGCCAGCAGGGGACAGGGGATTGTGAACACTGAAGCTTTCTTT
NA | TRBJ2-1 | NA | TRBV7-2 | CASSLSSYNEQFF | TGTGCCAGCAGCTTAAGCTCCTACAATGAGCAGTTCTTC
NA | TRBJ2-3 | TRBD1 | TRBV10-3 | CAISESGDRFIVSVRDTQYF | TGTGCCATCAGTGAGTCGGGGGACAGGTTTATCGTCTCCGTTCGCGATACGCAGTATTTT
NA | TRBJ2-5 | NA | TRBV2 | CASSLQGLPGETQYF | TGTGCCAGCAGTCTCCAGGGACTCCCGGGGGAGACCCAGTACTTC
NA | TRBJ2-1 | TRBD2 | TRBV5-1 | CASSYPSGEQFF | TGCGCCAGCAGCTACCCTAGCGGCGAGCAGTTCTTC
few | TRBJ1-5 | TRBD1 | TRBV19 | CASSTGDRGFYQPQHF | TGTGCCAGTAGTACCGGGGACAGGGGATTTTATCAGCCCCAGCATTTT
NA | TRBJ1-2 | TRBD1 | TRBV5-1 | CASSRGQEGYTF | TGCGCCAGCAGCCGTGGACAGGAAGGCTACACCTTC
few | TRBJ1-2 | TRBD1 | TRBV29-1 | CSVGQGVSYGYTF | TGCAGCGTGGGACAGGGGGTATCTTATGGCTACACCTTC
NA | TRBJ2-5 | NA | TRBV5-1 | CASSLSGAGSKQETQYF | TGCGCCAGCAGCTTGTCGGGGGCAGGGTCGAAACAAGAGACCCAGTACTTC
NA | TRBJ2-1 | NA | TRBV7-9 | CASSFDIYNEQFF | TGTGCCAGCAGCTTTGACATATACAATGAGCAGTTCTTC
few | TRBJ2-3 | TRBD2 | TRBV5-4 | CASSLFGTSATDTQYF | TGTGCCAGCAGCTTGTTCGGGACTAGCGCGACAGATACGCAGTATTTT
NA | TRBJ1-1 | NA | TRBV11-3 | CASSLGGMGRDTEAFF | TGTGCCAGCAGCTTAGGAGGTATGGGGCGCGACACTGAAGCTTTCTTT